Presented here are 32 T cell receptor gamma chains from one specimen sequenced in a study of gamma-delta T cells after stem cell transplantation. TCRdb applied CATT to the RT-PCR reads for clone calling. The sample holds around 660 gamma-chain clones, 27% seen once. Sample: gamma-delta T cells. These receptors all come from a human donor. It is not recorded whose cells these are; they may come from a transplant donor.

The chain uses TRGV5 and TRGJ1 or TRGJ2. As TCRdb names no J gene, one was assigned here on the basis of a DNA match to germline. There are 14 residues in the CDR3. CDR1 and CDR2 (germline): VINAFY, YDVSNSKD. J was trimmed by 3 bases and V by 0 bases; bases with no gene match: 5. This CDR3 is CATWDRRVYYKKLF. CDR3 in DNA: TGTGCCACCTGGGACAGGCGGGTTTATTATAAGAAACTCTTT.

This clone was recorded only once. The J segment was not called; the V segment is TRGV2. The CDR3 spans 10 residues. Germline-derived CDR1 and CDR2 are EGSNGY and YDSYNSKV. CDR3 sequence: CATWGLVKIF. The DNA for the CDR3 is TGTGCCACCTGGGGGTTGGTTAAGATATTT.

Points on this clone: A much larger clonotype is one base distant, so this may be a read error. The V gene is uncalled and the J gene is TRGJ1 or TRGJ2. There are 11 residues in the CDR3. CDR3 residues: CATRHYYKKLF. Here the CDR3 DNA reads TGTGCCACCCGCCATTATTATAAGAAACTCTTT.

This clone qualifies as hyperexpanded (1% or more). V is TRGV3 and J is TRGJ1 or TRGJ2. The V and J ends lost 3 bases and 6 bases, in that order; junction bases with no gene match: 5. The CDR3 totals 12 residues. Germline CDR1 reads VTNTFY; CDR2 reads YDVSTARD (reference sequence). Written as DNA, the CDR3 is TGTGCCACCTGGGACGTTGGTTATAAGAAACTCTTT. Residues: CATWDVGYKKLF.

Remarks on this clone: A far larger clone is just one base off, so this is likely a read error. The chain uses TRGV3 and TRGJ1 or TRGJ2. TCRdb is silent on the J gene; assignment here came from matching the DNA to germline. The germline gives CDR1 VTNTFY, CDR2 YDVSTARD (reference sequence). The CDR3 runs 14 residues. This chain's CDR3 is CATWGRFRGYKKLF. CDR3 coding DNA: TGTGCCACCTGGGGCAGGTTTCGGGGTTATAAGAAACTCTTT.

By share, this clone ranks as large (0.1 to 1%). V usage is TRGV9 and J usage is TRGJ1 or TRGJ2. Matching the DNA to germline supplied the J gene, which TCRdb does not give. The CDR3 has 12 amino acids. The germline V gene encodes CDR1 GITISATS and CDR2 ISYDGTV (reference sequence). Losses at the gene ends were 0 bases for V and 11 bases for J; bases not matched to a gene: 7. The CDR3 sequence is CALWEVHTEKLF. The CDR3 DNA reads as TGTGCCTTGTGGGAGGTGCATACTGAGAAACTCTTT.

The V and J genes are TRGV2 and TRGJ1 or TRGJ2. The J gene is absent in TCRdb and was assigned here via DNA matching to germline. With V trimmed by 0 bases and J by 5 bases, 7 bases remained unmatched. Per germline, CDR1 EGSNGY and CDR2 YDSYNSKV. There are 14 residues in the CDR3. The DNA for the CDR3 is TGTGCCACCTGGGACGGGCCGGGGAATTATAAGAAACTCTTT. Its protein is CATWDGPGNYKKLF.

This chain connects TRGV2 to TRGJP2. TCRdb records no J gene; here it was assigned by comparing the DNA to germline. There are 12 residues in the CDR3. The germline V gene encodes CDR1 EGSNGY and CDR2 YDSYNSKV. V lost 3 bases, J lost 7 bases, and 2 bases stayed unmatched. CDR3 DNA: TGTGCCACCTGGGACTTTGATTGGATCAAGACGTTT. It codes for CATWDFDWIKTF.

In the case of this clone: A much larger clone lies a single base off, so this may be a read error. The rearrangement links TRGV2 to TRGJP2. Germline matching of the DNA provided the J gene here, since TCRdb leaves it blank. The CDR3 spans 14 residues. CDR1 and CDR2 (germline): EGSNGY, YDSYNSKV. CDR3 sequence: CAAWDEDSDWIKTF. CDR3 nucleotide sequence: TGTGCCGCCTGGGACGAAGATAGTGATTGGATCAAGACGTTT.

The chain recombines TRGV2 with TRGJP. Here the J gene was assigned by germline matching of the DNA, as TCRdb has none. J lost 23 bases, V lost 2 bases, and 12 bases had no gene match. Germline V gives CDR1 EGSNGY, CDR2 YDSYNSKV. There are 13 residues in the CDR3. As DNA, the CDR3 is TGTGCCACCTGGGACGAATATGGTTGGTTCAAGGTATTT. Residues: CATWDEYGWFKVF.

This clone turned up a few times. This chain links TRGV4 with TRGJ1 or TRGJ2. TCRdb records no J gene; here it was assigned by comparing the DNA to germline. After removal of 2 bases from V and 9 bases from J, the junction contained 4 bases not matched to a gene. The CDR3 extends over 11 amino acids. Germline assignment: CDR1 EGSTGY and CDR2 YDSYTSSV. The CDR3 is CATWDAFKKLF. The DNA of the CDR3 is TGTGCCACCTGGGATGCCTTTAAGAAACTCTTT.

This clone came up a few times. The genes are TRGV9 and TRGJ1 or TRGJ2. TCRdb records no J gene; here it was assigned by comparing the DNA to germline. Looked up from germline, CDR1 is GITISATS and CDR2 is ISYDGTV (reference sequence). The CDR3 extends over 11 amino acids. Germline trimming cut 0 bases from V and 12 bases from J; bases unmatched to any gene: 5. CDR3 amino acids: CALWEVRVKLF. The CDR3 region has the DNA TGTGCCTTGTGGGAGGTGCGAGTGAAACTCTTT.

This clone was seen more than once but under ten times. In DNA form, the CDR3 reads TGTGCCACCTGGGAGGGATATTATAAGAAACTCTTT. Residues: CATWEGYYKKLF. V and J are TRGV4 and TRGJ1 or TRGJ2. The J gene, missing from TCRdb, was assigned here through DNA to germline matching. V was pared by 4 bases and J by 4 bases, with 4 bases of the junction left unmatched. Germline assignment: CDR1 EGSTGY and CDR2 YDSYTSSV. This CDR3 contains 12 residues.

The V gene is TRGV2, the J gene TRGJ1 or TRGJ2. TCRdb gives no J gene; it was assigned here by matching the DNA to germline. This CDR3 comprises 14 residues. Germline CDR1 and CDR2: EGSNGY and YDSYNSKV. Unmatched junction bases numbered 6, after V lost 0 bases and J lost 4 bases. The CDR3 nucleotides are TGTGCCACCTGGGACGGGCGGAAGTATTATAAGAAACTCTTT. The encoded protein is CATWDGRKYYKKLF.

This clone was observed a handful of times. The chain has TRGV9 and TRGJ1 or TRGJ2. The J gene, missing from TCRdb, was assigned here through DNA to germline matching. Trimming cost V 3 bases and J 6 bases; bases outside gene matches: 8. The length of the CDR3 is 13 residues. Germline loops: CDR1 GITISATS, CDR2 ISYDGTV (reference sequence). The CDR3 loop reads CALWEPMTYKKLF. The CDR3 nucleotides read TGTGCCTTGTGGGAGCCAATGACTTATAAGAAACTCTTT.

The V call is TRGV4, the J call TRGJ1 or TRGJ2. TCRdb carries no J gene annotation; the J gene was assigned here by matching the DNA with germline. This CDR3 is 14 amino acids long. The V segment lost 1 base and the J segment 1 base; nucleotides outside the gene matches: 4. The germline gives CDR1 EGSTGY, CDR2 YDSYTSSV. DNA of the CDR3: TGTGCCACCTGGGATGGACCCAATTATTATAAGAAACTCTTT. The encoded protein is CATWDGPNYYKKLF.

This chain joins TRGV9 and TRGJ1 or TRGJ2. TCRdb lists no J gene, so it was determined here by aligning the DNA to germline. Germline V gene lookup returns CDR1 GITISATS and CDR2 ISYDGTV (reference sequence). The V segment lost 0 bases and the J segment 11 bases; nucleotides outside the gene matches: 4. The CDR3 length is 11 residues. The CDR3, as DNA: TGTGCCTTGTGGGAGGTGAAGCAGAAACTCTTT. Translated, it gives CALWEVKQKLF.

Remarks on this clone: A read error may produce the germline difference seen at one junction end. This chain joins TRGV9 and TRGJP. TCRdb carries no J gene annotation; the J gene was assigned here by matching the DNA with germline. CDR3 length: 16 residues. Germline CDR1 GITISATS, CDR2 ISYDGTV (reference sequence). CDR3 region: CAFWEVVELGKKIKVF. DNA for the CDR3: TGTGCCTTCTGGGAGGTAGTAGAGTTGGGCAAAAAAATCAAGGTATTT.

As regards this clone: Since a much larger clone is just one base distant, this may be a read error. Other DNA sequences in the sample encode the same CDR3. The V gene is TRGV9, the J gene TRGJP. TCRdb leaves out the J gene; it was filled in here by matching the DNA to germline. Losses at the gene ends were 4 bases for V and 5 bases for J; bases not matched to a gene: 2. The CDR3 is 15 amino acids. Germline V CDR1 and CDR2: GITISATS, ISYDGTV (reference sequence). The CDR3 DNA is TGTGCCTTGTGGGAAGAAGAGTTGGGCAAAAAAATCAAGGTATTT. Protein sequence: CALWEEELGKKIKVF.

A remark on this clone: The sample contains more than one DNA sequence encoding this CDR3. The chain employs TRGV9 and TRGJP. The J gene comes from matching the DNA to germline here; TCRdb lacks it. V lost 5 bases, J lost 7 bases, and 5 bases stayed unmatched. Germline V gene sequence: CDR1 GITISATS, CDR2 ISYDGTV (reference sequence). The CDR3 sequence is 15 residues long. This CDR3 reads CALWGGELGKKIKVF. CDR3 in DNA: TGTGCCTTGTGGGGCGGGGAGTTGGGCAAAAAAATCAAGGTATTT.

Of note for this clone: It differs at one base from a far larger clone, so likely a read error. The V gene was identified as TRGV9, while no J gene was called. Germline V gene sequence: CDR1 GITISATS, CDR2 ISYDGTV (reference sequence). The CDR3 extends over 15 amino acids. The CDR3 spells CALWTAKLGKKIEVF. Written as DNA, the CDR3 is TGTGCCTTGTGGACCGCTAAGTTGGGCAAAAAAATCGAGGTATTT.

This clone ranks as hyperexpanded (1% or more). The chain uses TRGV4 and TRGJ1 or TRGJ2. In the absence of a J gene in TCRdb, the DNA was matched to germline to assign it here. The V gene's germline CDR1 is EGSTGY and CDR2 YDSYTSSV. The CDR3 is 13 residues long. Germline trimming cut 3 bases from V and 4 bases from J; bases unmatched to any gene: 6. The CDR3 reads CATWDRKYYKKLF. Here the CDR3 DNA reads TGTGCCACCTGGGATCGGAAATATTATAAGAAACTCTTT.

The genes are TRGV9 and TRGJP. TCRdb is silent on the J gene; assignment here came from matching the DNA to germline. Germline V gives CDR1 GITISATS, CDR2 ISYDGTV (reference sequence). V trimming: 2 bases; J trimming: 7 bases; junction bases outside the gene matches: 8. CDR3 length equals 17 residues. CDR3 in DNA: TGTGCCTTGTGGGAGGGCCTAAAGGAGTTGGGCAAAAAAATCAAGGTATTT. As protein: CALWEGLKELGKKIKVF.

This clone was counted a few times. The chain uses TRGV3 and TRGJ1 or TRGJ2. In the absence of a J gene in TCRdb, the DNA was matched to germline to assign it here. In germline, CDR1 is VTNTFY, CDR2 YDVSTARD (reference sequence). This CDR3 has 14 amino acids. V shed 0 bases and J 3 bases; nucleotides not matched to a gene: 5. As DNA, the CDR3 is TGTGCCACCTGGGACAGGCCAGCTTATTATAAGAAACTCTTT. This gives the protein CATWDRPAYYKKLF.

As for this clone: A read error is the likely source, as a far larger clone sits one nucleotide away. Here the V gene is TRGV9, but the J gene went uncalled. Germline V gene sequence: CDR1 GITISATS, CDR2 ISYDGTV (reference sequence). The CDR3 length is 17 residues. This CDR3 is CALWEETRELGKKIEVF. The CDR3 DNA reads TGTGCCTTGTGGGAGGAAACCCGGGAGTTGGGCAAAAAAATCGAGGTATTT.

Remarks on this clone: The protein in TCRdb stems from a much larger clone and differs at residue 2 from this DNA's translation, likely a read error; here the protein is translated from the DNA. No J gene call was made, and the V gene is TRGV2. Germline V gene data show CDR1 as EGSNGY and CDR2 as YDSYNSKV. The CDR3 consists of 9 residues. The CDR3 protein is CTTWDRELF. CDR3 coding DNA: TGTACCACCTGGGACCGGGAACTCTTT.

This sequence joins TRGV3 and TRGJ1 or TRGJ2. TCRdb records no J gene; here it was assigned by comparing the DNA to germline. V was clipped by 4 bases and J by 3 bases; unmatched bases: 0. This CDR3 has 11 amino acids. Per the germline V gene, CDR1 is VTNTFY and CDR2 is YDVSTARD (reference sequence). The CDR3 bases are TGTGCCACCTGGGATTATTATAAGAAACTCTTT. This encodes CATWDYYKKLF.

With the J gene uncalled, the V gene is TRGV3. The CDR3 sequence is 11 residues long. Germline assignment: CDR1 VTNTFY and CDR2 YDVSTARD (reference sequence). The CDR3: CATWDMTGRLF. CDR3 in DNA: TGTGCCACCTGGGACATGACTGGGAGGCTCTTT.

With the J gene uncalled, the V gene is TRGV4. The germline gives CDR1 EGSTGY, CDR2 YDSYTSSV. CDR3 length equals 10 residues. In DNA, the CDR3 is TGTGCCACCTGGGATCGAAAGGAACTCTTT. Amino acids: CATWDRKELF.

Sample share makes this clone large. A much more abundant neighbour one base away suggests this may be a read error. Other DNA sequences from this sample encode an identical CDR3 as well. The chain employs TRGV9 and TRGJP. TCRdb is silent on the J gene; assignment here came from matching the DNA to germline. Germline CDR1 and CDR2: GITISATS and ISYDGTV (reference sequence). Unmatched junction bases numbered 3, after V lost 0 bases and J lost 7 bases. This CDR3 contains 16 residues. This CDR3 reads CALWEVHELGKKIKVF. The DNA of the CDR3 is TGTGCCTTGTGGGAGGTGCACGAGTTGGGCAAAAAAATCAAGGTATTT.

This rearrangement joins TRGV9 to TRGJP. Here the J gene came from matching the DNA to germline, since TCRdb omits it. Germline CDR1 is GITISATS and CDR2 is ISYDGTV (reference sequence). The ends lost 2 bases at V and 4 bases at J; junction bases unmatched: 2. This CDR3 spans 16 amino acids. The CDR3 reads CALWEGQELGKKIKVF. The DNA for the CDR3 is TGTGCCTTGTGGGAGGGACAAGAGTTGGGCAAAAAAATCAAGGTATTT.

To note about this clone: This likely stems from a read error, as it lies one base from a far larger clone. The DNA of the CDR3 is TGTGCCACCTGGGATTATGCCACTGGTTGGTTCAAGATATTT. This codes for CATWDYATGWFKIF. The chain combines TRGV8 with TRGJP1. TCRdb supplies no J gene; here it was assigned by aligning the nucleotide sequence to germline. CDR1 and CDR2 from the germline V gene are VENAVY and YDSYNSRV. The trim removed 3 bases at V and 3 bases at J, leaving 4 bases unmatched. This CDR3 has 14 residues.